This T cell receptor (beta chain) was captured by sequencing in a study of T cell repertoires in cytomegalovirus infection. Study-level information: The authors used CMV epitopes that were HLA-C-restricted (recently identified) and HLA-B-restricted (well studied).

To note about this clonotype: Its antigen remains unidentified.

Study results and caveats: The study found HLA-C-restricted CMV-specific TCR beta clonotypes dominating the ex vivo response.

With 2 bases clipped from V and 6 bases from J, the junction kept 4 bases outside the gene matches. The CDR3 has 15 residues. TCRdb ran MiXCR on the reads and lists one entry per CDR3 protein. The table lists roughly 500,000 distinct CDR3 sequences, more than 40% of them singletons, with about two fifths in the top ten. The chain has TRBV12-3 or TRBV12-4 and TRBJ2-1, with 10 bases identical to TRBD2. This TCR derives from a human donor in good health (CMV status not recorded). Some clones in this sample may be carry-over from other donors' samples. Sequenced material: cultured PBMCs, taken from culture after CMV antigen stimulation. The CDR3: CASSLSGRAFNEQFF. CDR3 DNA sequence: TGTGCCAGCAGTTTAAGCGGGAGGGCCTTCAATGAGCAGTTCTTC.